Shown below are 7 T cell receptor beta chains from a single sample sequenced in a study of cytomegalovirus exposure and HLA in healthy donors (dated by TCRdb to 2016 to 2017). Libraries were constructed by the immunoSEQ multiplex PCR assay. A mixture of 60 forward primers for TCR Vbeta segments and 13 reverse primers for TCR Jbeta segments was used in the multiplex PCR. TCRdb's version of the immuneACCESS table is confined to in-frame rearrangements and falls short of the full clone set. An unresolved V gene accounts for under half of the shortfall where checked; the remainder is of unknown origin. The table for this sample lists 65,000 to 90,000 clones. About 4% of the sample is held by the ten biggest clonotypes. Sequencing used PBMCs. The source of these receptors is a female donor in good health and CMV-seropositive.

The chain combines TRBV19 with TRBJ2-7, with 9 nucleotides matching TRBD1. This CDR3 comprises 16 residues. Trimming at V came to 0 bases and at J to 3 bases, leaving 6 bases not matched to a gene. Germline CDR1 reads LNHDA; CDR2 reads SQIVND (reference sequence). CDR3 nucleotide sequence: TGTGCCAGTAGTATAGAAGGGACAGGGACGATCTACGAGCAGTACTTC. Protein product: CASSIEGTGTIYEQYF.

The chain couples TRBV27 to TRBJ1-2; possible D gene TRBD1, 5 bases. The CDR3 extends over 14 amino acids. Trimming left V 2 bases short and J 6 bases short, with 13 bases between. Germline CDR1 reads MNHEY; CDR2 reads SMNVEV (reference sequence). For the CDR3, the DNA is TGTGCCAGCAGTTTAGTGGCCGGACAAGATGGCTACACCTTC. This sequence encodes CASSLVAGQDGYTF.

This chain joins TRBV6-5 and TRBJ2-3; TRBD2 is a possible D gene (5 bases). V was trimmed by 3 bases and J by 2 bases, leaving 12 bases between them. The CDR3 covers 15 residues. Germline lookup yields CDR1 MNHEY and CDR2 SVGAGI. The CDR3, as DNA: TGTGCCAGCAGTTATCGGGGAGACAACACAGATACGCAGTATTTT. This codes for CASSYRGDNTDTQYF.

The rearrangement joins TRBV7-9 to TRBJ2-3; weak D call: TRBD2 (5 bases). This CDR3 has 15 amino acids. Trimming removed 4 bases from V and 4 bases from J, with 15 bases in between. Germline V gene sequence: CDR1 SEHNR, CDR2 FQNEAQ (reference sequence). The CDR3 DNA reads TGTGCCAGCAGCTCGGCCATGGGGAGCGCAGATACGCAGTATTTT. Amino acids: CASSSAMGSADTQYF.

The V call is TRBV4-2, the J call TRBJ2-7; no definite D call. Per germline, CDR1 LGHNA and CDR2 YNFKEQ. V was pared by 4 bases and J by 7 bases, with 14 bases between. The CDR3 length is 13 residues. Written as DNA, the CDR3 is TGTGCCAGCAGCCCACACCCAAACGGGGAGCAGTACTTC. Amino acid sequence: CASSPHPNGEQYF.

This chain connects TRBV19 to TRBJ2-3, with 8 bases matching TRBD1. With V trimmed by 4 bases and J by 0 bases, 6 bases remained unmatched. CDR1 and CDR2 (germline): LNHDA, SQIVND (reference sequence). This CDR3 is 16 amino acids long. Here the CDR3 DNA reads TGTGCCAGTAGTAGGGTCGGGACAGGAAGCACAGATACGCAGTATTTT. It yields the protein CASSRVGTGSTDTQYF.

This chain links TRBV11-3 with TRBJ1-1, with TRBD1 identical over 9 bases. CDR3 length: 14 amino acids. V shed 5 bases and J 6 bases; nucleotides not matched to a gene: 7. The germline V gene has CDR1 SGHNT and CDR2 YENEEA. CDR3 loop: CASSLGQGISEAFF. The DNA for the CDR3 is TGTGCCAGCAGCCTCGGACAGGGGATATCTGAAGCTTTCTTT.